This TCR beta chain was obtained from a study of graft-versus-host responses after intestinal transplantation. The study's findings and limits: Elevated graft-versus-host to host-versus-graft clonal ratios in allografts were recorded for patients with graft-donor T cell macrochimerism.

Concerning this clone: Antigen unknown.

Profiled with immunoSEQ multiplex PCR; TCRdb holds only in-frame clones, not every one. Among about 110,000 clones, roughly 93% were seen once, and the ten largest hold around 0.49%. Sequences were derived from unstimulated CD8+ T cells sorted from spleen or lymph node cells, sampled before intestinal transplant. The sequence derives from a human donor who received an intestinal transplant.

Written as DNA, the CDR3 is TGTGCCAGCAGCTCCCGAACCACGACAGGCGCCGTCTATGGCTACACCTTC. It encodes CASSSRTTTGAVYGYTF. The gene calls are TRBV5-8 and TRBJ1-2, with D possibly matching TRBD1 (6 bases). CDR1 and CDR2 (germline): SGHTS, YDEGEE. Trimming removed 3 bases at V and 4 bases at J, with 22 bases between. This CDR3 spans 17 amino acids.